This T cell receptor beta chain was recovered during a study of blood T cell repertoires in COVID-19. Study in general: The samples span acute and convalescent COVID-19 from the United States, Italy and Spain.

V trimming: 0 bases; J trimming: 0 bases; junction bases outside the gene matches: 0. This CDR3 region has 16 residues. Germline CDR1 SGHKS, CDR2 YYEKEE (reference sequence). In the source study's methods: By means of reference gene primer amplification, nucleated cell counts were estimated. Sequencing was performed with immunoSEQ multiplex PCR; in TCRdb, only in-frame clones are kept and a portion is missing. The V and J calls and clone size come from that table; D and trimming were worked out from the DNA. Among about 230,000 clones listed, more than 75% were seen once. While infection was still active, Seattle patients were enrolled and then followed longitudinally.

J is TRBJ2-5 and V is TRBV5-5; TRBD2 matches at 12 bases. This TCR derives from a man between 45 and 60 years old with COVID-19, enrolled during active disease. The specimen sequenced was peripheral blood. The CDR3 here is CASSLGTSGNQETQYF. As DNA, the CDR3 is TGTGCCAGCAGCTTGGGGACTAGCGGGAACCAAGAGACCCAGTACTTC.